These 6 T cell receptor beta chains originate from one sample sequenced in a study of blood T cell repertoires in COVID-19. Profiled with immunoSEQ multiplex PCR; TCRdb holds only in-frame clones, not every one. The data show 200,000 to 250,000 clones, approximately 80% seen once. The specimen sequenced was PBMCs or T cells enriched from blood (not recorded which). The receptors were sampled from a woman between 40 and 55 years old with acute COVID-19.

The CDR3 is CATSDFSRGDTQYF. CDR3 nucleotides: TGTGCCACCAGTGATTTCTCTAGAGGAGATACGCAGTATTTT. This rearrangement joins TRBV24-1 to TRBJ2-3; D unclear. The V gene's germline CDR1 is KGHDR and CDR2 SFDVKD. The length of the CDR3 is 14 residues. The V end was cut by 1 base, the J end by 5 bases, with 9 bases between.

The chain combines TRBV5-1 with TRBJ2-4; possible D gene TRBD1, 6 bases. The germline V and J ends were trimmed by 4 bases and 7 bases, with 18 bases remaining between them. The CDR3 spans 15 residues. Germline V gene data show CDR1 as SGHRS and CDR2 as YFSETQ. CDR3 in amino acids: CASSHLQGKGNIQYF. The CDR3 nucleotides read TGCGCCAGCAGCCACTTACAGGGAAAGGGGAACATTCAGTACTTC.

This clone is a singleton in its sample. This sequence joins TRBV3-1 (or the pseudogene TRBV3-2) and TRBJ2-1; 14 nucleotides line up with TRBD2. The V segment lost 4 bases and the J segment 7 bases; nucleotides outside the gene matches: 15. The CDR3 sequence is 19 residues long. Per germline, CDR1 LGHDT and CDR2 YNNKEL (reference sequence). CDR3: CASSLNYGTGTSGSNEQFF. CDR3 in DNA: TGTGCCAGCAGCCTCAATTATGGGACCGGGACTAGCGGGAGTAATGAGCAGTTCTTC.

The rearrangement uses TRBV7-8 and TRBJ2-1; 10 nucleotides match TRBD2. Trimming took 7 bases from V and 5 from J; bases not matched to a gene: 5. The germline gives CDR1 SGHVS, CDR2 FQNEAQ. CDR3 length equals 14 residues. The CDR3 nucleotides read TGTGCCAGCACCCGGACTAGCGGACACAATGAGCAGTTCTTC. Its translation: CASTRTSGHNEQFF.

The chain joins TRBV7-9 to TRBJ2-1; 8 nucleotides line up with TRBD1. This CDR3 has 16 residues. Germline V CDR1 and CDR2: SEHNR, FQNEAQ (reference sequence). With 3 bases clipped from V and 1 base from J, the junction kept 5 bases outside the gene matches. The DNA of the CDR3 is TGTGCCAGCAGCTTGGGACAGGCGTCATCCTACAATGAGCAGTTCTTC. This encodes CASSLGQASSYNEQFF. The complete variable domain, with remaining parts taken from reference TRBV7-9 and TRBJ2-1, reads DTGVSQNPRHKITKRGQNVTFRCDPISEHNRLYWYRQTLGQGPEFLTYFQNEAQLEKSRLLSDRFSAERPKGSFSTLEIQRTEQGDSAMYLCASSLGQASSYNEQFFGPGTRLTVL.

This clone was seen more than once but under ten times. The chain has TRBV5-7 and TRBJ1-3, with TRBD1 matching over 11 bases. TRBV5-7 is known as an ORF, though its function is uncertain. The CDR3 contains 16 residues. V gave up 2 bases and J gave up 2 bases; unmatched junction bases: 3. CDR3 in amino acids: CASSFRGQGAGNTIYF. The CDR3 DNA reads TGTGCCAGCAGCTTTCGGGGACAGGGGGCTGGAAACACCATATATTTT.